One sample yielded the 30 T cell receptor beta chains listed below, sequenced in a study of blood T cell repertoires in COVID-19. TCRdb's table, derived via immunoSEQ multiplex PCR, lists solely in-frame clones and lacks some. The sample holds 300,000 or so clones, about 84% seen once. The sequencing sample was made of peripheral blood. All receptors derive from a woman in her 50s with acute or convalescent COVID-19.

The V call is TRBV2, the J call TRBJ2-1, with TRBD2 as a possible D gene (5 bases). V gave up 4 bases and J gave up 2 bases, with 12 bases separating them. CDR1 and CDR2 (germline): SNHLY, FYNNEI. This CDR3 comprises 15 residues. The CDR3 nucleotides read TGTGCCAGCAGTGGAGGGCTCATCGCCTACAATGAGCAGTTCTTC. It encodes CASSGGLIAYNEQFF. The full variable domain, with the rest looked up from reference TRBV2 and TRBJ2-1, is EPEVTQTPSHQVTQMGQEVILRCVPISNHLYFYWYRQILGQKVEFLVSFYNNEISEKSEIFDDQFSVERPDGSNFTLKIRSTKLEDSAMYFCASSGGLIAYNEQFFGPGTRLTVL.

The V call is TRBV27, the J call TRBJ1-2, with 8 bases that match TRBD1. The CDR3 has 14 residues. CDR1 and CDR2 from the germline V gene are MNHEY and SMNVEV (reference sequence). The V gene end was trimmed by 4 bases and the J gene end by 8 bases; junction bases not matched to a gene: 9. Here the CDR3 reads CASSYTGRGQGYTF. The DNA of the CDR3 is TGTGCCAGCAGTTACACCGGCAGGGGGCAAGGCTACACCTTC.

This clone was seen only a few times. The chain couples TRBV5-4 to TRBJ1-2; the D gene is possibly TRBD1 (5 bases). V shed 6 bases and J shed 3 bases, with 18 bases lying between them. The CDR3 is 15 amino acids. Germline CDR1 SGHNT, CDR2 YYREEE (reference sequence). CDR3 protein: CASKREGLRDYGYTF. The CDR3 DNA reads TGTGCCAGCAAGCGGGAGGGGCTAAGGGACTATGGCTACACCTTC.

This clone has more than one count but fewer than ten. The J gene is TRBJ1-4, the V gene TRBV18, with 10 nucleotides matching TRBD1. The J segment lost 8 bases and the V segment lost 6 bases, leaving 6 bases of the junction unmatched. Germline V gene data show CDR1 as KGHSH and CDR2 as LQKENI. The CDR3 totals 14 residues. For the CDR3, the DNA is TGTGCCAGCTCCACCGGGACAGGGGTGGAAAAACTGTTTTTT. Its protein is CASSTGTGVEKLFF.

The rearrangement links TRBV27 to TRBJ1-4, with 9 nucleotides matching TRBD1. The CDR3 has 14 residues. With 3 bases clipped from V and 7 bases from J, the junction kept 3 bases outside the gene matches. CDR1 is MNHEY, CDR2 SMNVEV, per germline (reference sequence). The DNA for the CDR3 is TGTGCCAGCAGTTTCGGACAGGGGCTTGAAAAACTGTTTTTT. Translation gives CASSFGQGLEKLFF.

The chain links TRBV30 to TRBJ1-5; 7 bases match TRBD1. The J segment lost 6 bases and the V segment lost 2 bases, leaving 4 bases of the junction unmatched. This CDR3 is 13 amino acids long. Germline V CDR1 and CDR2: GTSNPN, SVGIG (reference sequence). In nucleotides, the CDR3 is TGTGCCTGGAGTTATGACAGGGCTCAGCCCCAGCATTTT. Amino acids: CAWSYDRAQPQHF.

The chain carries TRBV2 and TRBJ1-4, with 7 bases identical to TRBD1. This CDR3 is built from 16 residues. The ends lost 7 bases at V and 4 bases at J; junction bases unmatched: 12. CDR1 and CDR2 (germline): SNHLY, FYNNEI. This CDR3 reads CASTYLPGQINEKLFF. CDR3 DNA sequence: TGTGCCAGCACTTACCTACCGGGACAGATTAATGAAAAACTGTTTTTT.

This clone was counted a few times. V and J are TRBV6-4 and TRBJ2-1; 7 nucleotides align to TRBD2. This CDR3 has 14 amino acids. CDR1 and CDR2 from the germline V gene are MRHNA and SNTAGT. V lost 3 bases to trimming and J lost 8 bases; unmatched junction nucleotides: 7. CDR3 DNA sequence: TGTGCCAGCAGTGAAACGGCGGGAGTGGATGAGCAGTTCTTC. It codes for CASSETAGVDEQFF.

The chain recombines TRBV2 with TRBJ2-1; TRBD2 matches 15 bases. This CDR3 is 16 amino acids long. Germline values: CDR1 SNHLY, CDR2 FYNNEI. V lost 2 bases, J lost 9 bases, and 5 bases stayed unmatched. CDR3 nucleotides: TGTGCCAGCAGTGAAAAGGGGACTAGCGGGAGGATTGAGCAGTTCTTC. This sequence encodes CASSEKGTSGRIEQFF.

This chain joins TRBV29-1 and TRBJ2-1; 9 bases match TRBD1. Trimming took 8 bases from V and 5 from J; bases not matched to a gene: 7. CDR3 length: 13 amino acids. Germline CDR1 SQVTM, CDR2 ANQGSEA. The CDR3 nucleotides read TGCAGCCTCCAACAGGGGGCGGACAATGAGCAGTTCTTC. It specifies CSLQQGADNEQFF.

V usage is TRBV5-1 and J usage is TRBJ1-4, with D tentatively TRBD1 (6 bases). The CDR3 runs to 14 residues. V dropped 0 bases and J dropped 3 bases, with 6 bases sitting between them. CDR1 is SGHRS, CDR2 YFSETQ, per germline. CDR3 protein: CASSLGTANEKLFF. In nucleotides, the CDR3 is TGCGCCAGCAGCTTGGGGACAGCTAATGAAAAACTGTTTTTT. Full variable domain (remainder filled in from reference TRBV5-1 and TRBJ1-4): KAGVTQTPRYLIKTRGQQVTLSCSPISGHRSVSWYQQTPGQGLQFLFEYFSETQRNKGNFPGRFSGRQFSNSRSEMNVSTLELGDSALYLCASSLGTANEKLFFGSGTQLSVL.

This clone was seen a single time. The chain has TRBV6-6 and TRBJ2-3; weak D call: TRBD1 (6 bases). This CDR3 spans 13 amino acids. V lost 8 bases to trimming and J lost 1 base, with 10 bases between them. CDR1 and CDR2 (germline): MNHNY, SVGAGI (reference sequence). The CDR3 region has the DNA TGTGCCAGCCACCCAGGGGGCACAGATACGCAGTATTTT. This translates into CASHPGGTDTQYF.

The J gene is TRBJ1-1, the V gene TRBV10-3; 9 bases map to TRBD1. The CDR3 runs to 18 residues. Germline values: CDR1 ENHRY, CDR2 SYGVKD. Trimming cost V 1 base and J 5 bases; bases outside gene matches: 14. CDR3 sequence reads: CAISELVPGQGSGTEAFF. CDR3 in DNA: TGTGCCATCAGTGAGTTGGTCCCGGGACAGGGATCAGGAACTGAAGCTTTCTTT.

The chain recombines TRBV5-8 with TRBJ1-2; D is ambiguous. The germline V gene encodes CDR1 SGHTS and CDR2 YDEGEE. The CDR3 spans 15 residues. Trimming took 4 bases from V and 3 from J, leaving 16 bases between them. The CDR3 region is CASSTEHRTYYGYTF. CDR3 nucleotide sequence: TGTGCCAGCAGCACCGAACACAGAACCTACTATGGCTACACCTTC.

This rearrangement joins TRBV27 to TRBJ2-1; 9 bases are shared with TRBD1. This CDR3 is 16 amino acids long. Per germline, CDR1 MNHEY and CDR2 SMNVEV (reference sequence). With V trimmed by 5 bases and J by 4 bases, 9 bases remained unmatched. This CDR3 reads CASSTPGTGLYNEQFF. The DNA of the CDR3 is TGTGCCAGCAGTACCCCCGGGACAGGGTTGTACAATGAGCAGTTCTTC.

V is TRBV7-2 and J is TRBJ1-1, with a tentative D call TRBD1 (6 bases). Trimming took 5 bases from V and 0 from J, leaving 16 bases between them. Per the germline V gene, CDR1 is SGHTA and CDR2 is FQGNSA. The CDR3 contains 16 residues. The CDR3 region is CASSLNRDTMNTEAFF. The CDR3, as DNA: TGTGCCAGCAGCCTAAACCGGGACACCATGAACACTGAAGCTTTCTTT.

The chain employs TRBV7-2 and TRBJ1-4, with no clear D. Germline assignment: CDR1 SGHTA and CDR2 FQGNSA. Deletions cut 1 base from V and 0 bases from J, with 9 bases between. The CDR3 runs to 16 residues. This CDR3 reads CASSLGVVATNEKLFF. CDR3 nucleotide sequence: TGTGCCAGCAGCTTAGGTGTGGTAGCAACTAATGAAAAACTGTTTTTT.

There are a few counts of this clone. The DNA for the CDR3 is TGTGCCAGCAGTGAAAGCGGTCCGAGCAATCAGCCCCAGCATTTT. Amino acid sequence: CASSESGPSNQPQHF. The chain combines TRBV6-1 with TRBJ1-5; D is unresolved. Germline CDR1 reads MNHNS; CDR2 reads SASEGT. This CDR3 region has 15 residues. The V end lost 2 bases, the J end lost 1 base, and 9 bases lay between the germline ends.

The chain combines TRBV20-1 with TRBJ1-4; D is possibly TRBD1 (5 bases). Germline values: CDR1 DFQATT, CDR2 SNEGSKA (reference sequence). The CDR3 length is 11 residues. The ends were cut back, 1 base at V and 14 bases at J, with 11 bases in the middle. The chain's CDR3 is CSARVAQGLFF. CDR3 nucleotide sequence: TGCAGTGCTAGAGTGGCGCAGGGTCTGTTTTTT.

The rearrangement uses TRBV19 and TRBJ2-1; 12 nucleotides agree with TRBD2. CDR3 length equals 15 residues. The ends lost 5 bases at V and 6 bases at J; junction bases unmatched: 5. Germline CDR1 LNHDA, CDR2 SQIVND (reference sequence). The CDR3 sequence: CASSVGLAGINEQFF. DNA for the CDR3: TGTGCCAGTAGTGTCGGACTAGCGGGAATCAATGAGCAGTTCTTC.

This clone was seen only once. The chain couples TRBV18 to TRBJ1-6; D call uncertain. With 2 bases removed from V and 8 bases from J, the gap between germline ends came to 10 bases. Germline CDR1 and CDR2: KGHSH and LQKENI. There are 14 residues in the CDR3. The chain's CDR3 is CASSPWREDSPLHF. In DNA form, the CDR3 reads TGTGCCAGCTCACCATGGAGGGAGGATTCACCCCTCCACTTT.

The CDR3 reads CASSRLAGVDEQYF. In DNA, the CDR3 is TGTGCCAGTAGCCGACTAGCGGGAGTGGACGAGCAGTACTTC. The chain uses TRBV19 and TRBJ2-7, with TRBD2 matching over 12 bases. The V gene end was trimmed by 6 bases and the J gene end by 5 bases; junction bases not matched to a gene: 5. Germline CDR1 and CDR2: LNHDA and SQIVND (reference sequence). This CDR3 contains 14 residues.

In this sample, this clone turned up once. The chain is built from TRBV7-3 and TRBJ2-1, with D tentatively TRBD2 (6 bases). V lost 6 bases and J lost 0, with 12 bases in between. The CDR3 covers 15 residues. The germline CDR1 and CDR2 sequences are SGHTA and FQGTGA. The CDR3 loop reads CASSLGGTSYNEQFF. CDR3 DNA: TGTGCCAGCAGTCTGGGGGGAACCTCCTACAATGAGCAGTTCTTC.

The chain links TRBV6-1 to TRBJ2-1, with TRBD2 matching over 7 bases. The V and J ends lost 3 bases and 8 bases, in that order; junction bases with no gene match: 13. The CDR3 contains 16 residues. The V gene's germline CDR1 is MNHNS and CDR2 SASEGT. CDR3 nucleotide sequence: TGTGCCAGCAGTGATACTAGCGCGCGTGTTGGAGATGAGCAGTTCTTC. Its protein product is CASSDTSARVGDEQFF.

Only one count was recorded for this clone. This sequence joins TRBV4-2 and TRBJ1-3; maybe TRBD1 (6 bases). The germline CDR1 and CDR2 sequences are LGHNA and YNFKEQ. Trimming cost V 0 bases and J 8 bases, with 20 bases left between them. The CDR3 covers 17 residues. The CDR3 bases are TGTGCCAGCAGCCAAGATAGGAAGGGGGAACGTACGGACACCATATATTTT. Its protein is CASSQDRKGERTDTIYF.

The rearrangement links TRBV5-1 to TRBJ2-3, with D unclear. Germline V CDR1 and CDR2: SGHRS, YFSETQ. V was trimmed by 0 bases and J by 0 bases, leaving 8 bases between them. This CDR3 contains 15 residues. CDR3 protein: CASSLGHTSTDTQYF. In DNA, the CDR3 is TGCGCCAGCAGCTTGGGACACACTAGCACAGATACGCAGTATTTT.

The chain joins TRBV4-3 to TRBJ2-7, with TRBD1 as a possible D gene (5 bases). Germline V CDR1 and CDR2: LGHNA, YSLEER. CDR3 length: 15 residues. V dropped 0 bases and J dropped 1 base, with 10 bases sitting between them. CDR3 nucleotide sequence: TGCGCCAGCAGCCAAGATTGGGCAGGGTCCTACGAGCAGTACTTC. Translating it yields CASSQDWAGSYEQYF.

V and J are TRBV28 and TRBJ2-5; D not certain. This CDR3 is built from 14 residues. V was cut by 2 bases and J by 0 bases, with 7 bases left in between. Germline V gene data show CDR1 as MDHEN and CDR2 as SYDVKM. DNA of the CDR3: TGTGCCAGCAGTTTACACAGCTACCAAGAGACCCAGTACTTC. Protein: CASSLHSYQETQYF. Complete variable domain (other parts from reference TRBV28 and TRBJ2-5): DVKVTQSSRYLVKRTGEKVFLECVQDMDHENMFWYRQDPGLGLRLIYFSYDVKMKEKGDIPEGYSVSREKKERFSLILESASTNQTSMYLCASSLHSYQETQYFGPGTRLLVL.

CDR3 coding DNA: TGTGCTAGTGCCTTGGGTGCGGGTAGTACAGATACGCAGTATTTT. Amino acid sequence: CASALGAGSTDTQYF. This chain connects TRBV12-5 to TRBJ2-3; tentatively, D is TRBD2 (5 bases). V lost 7 bases and J lost 3, with 17 bases in between. This CDR3 contains 15 residues. CDR1 LGHNT and CDR2 FRNRAP come from the germline V gene. The full variable domain, with the rest looked up from reference TRBV12-5 and TRBJ2-3, is DARVTQTPRHKVTEMGQEVTMRCQPILGHNTVFWYRQTMMQGLELLAYFRNRAPLDDSGMPKDRFSAEMPDATLATLKIQPSEPRDSAVYFCASALGAGSTDTQYFGPGTRLTVL.

This chain joins TRBV5-4 and TRBJ2-3; TRBD2 agrees at 11 bases. Germline CDR1 reads SGHNT; CDR2 reads YYREEE (reference sequence). Germline trimming cut 1 base from V and 3 bases from J; bases unmatched to any gene: 7. The CDR3 contains 17 residues. The CDR3 nucleotides are TGTGCCAGCAGCTTGTCAGTAGCGGGAGGGGGTACAGATACGCAGTATTTT. It is translated as CASSLSVAGGGTDTQYF. Supplemented by reference TRBV5-4 and TRBJ2-3, the full variable domain reads ETGVTQSPTHLIKTRGQQVTLRCSSQSGHNTVSWYQQALGQGPQFIFQYYREEENGRGNFPPRFSGLQFPNYSSELNVNALELDDSALYLCASSLSVAGGGTDTQYFGPGTRLTVL.